One and the same sample provided the 14 T cell receptor beta chains below, sequenced in a study of T-cell memory formation after mild COVID-19. TCRdb processed the 5' RACE reads anew with MiXCR; each CDR3 protein has one entry. The sample includes approximately 340,000 distinct CDR3 sequences, under 15% seen only once; the top ten take over 20%. Sequencing input: PBMCs or a T cell subset sorted from them (not recorded which). The receptor set was obtained from a man aged 18 to 29 who had mild COVID-19 (a few samples of this study predate the infection). Cell type and time point are not known.

This chain uses TRBV4-1 with TRBJ2-1, with TRBD2 identical over 11 bases. The CDR3 covers 15 residues. Germline CDR1 is MGHRA and CDR2 is YSYEKL. Trimming removed 6 bases from V and 4 bases from J; junction bases left unmatched: 5. CDR3 loop: CASSNSGGGYNEQFF. The CDR3 DNA reads as TGCGCCAGCAGTAATAGCGGGGGGGGTTACAATGAGCAGTTCTTC.

There are many counts of this clonotype. V usage is TRBV29-1 and J usage is TRBJ1-5; 8 bases map to TRBD1. J lost 5 bases, V lost 5 bases, and 5 bases had no gene match. Germline assignment: CDR1 SQVTM and CDR2 ANQGSEA. The CDR3 has 13 amino acids. This chain's CDR3 is CSVTAGGHQPQHF. CDR3 sequence (DNA): TGCAGCGTTACAGCAGGGGGCCATCAGCCCCAGCATTTT.

This clonotype came up once. The gene calls are TRBV7-6 and TRBJ1-1; 8 nucleotides match TRBD1. V shed 5 bases and J 2 bases; nucleotides not matched to a gene: 10. CDR1 SGHVS and CDR2 FNYEAQ come from the germline V gene. The CDR3 length is 16 residues. The CDR3 spells CASSPGGSRGNTEAFF. The DNA of the CDR3 is TGTGCCAGCAGCCCAGGGGGCTCACGAGGAAACACTGAAGCTTTCTTT.

This clonotype was seen more than once but under ten times. The chain recombines TRBV4-3 with TRBJ1-1; unclear D gene. Trimming removed 1 base from V and 6 bases from J, with 15 bases in between. The CDR3 has 15 amino acids. Germline V gene sequence: CDR1 LGHNA, CDR2 YSLEER. The CDR3 here is CASSQGTAEGAEAFF. The CDR3 coding sequence is TGCGCCAGCAGCCAAGGCACAGCCGAAGGCGCTGAAGCTTTCTTT.

Only a few counts were recorded for this clonotype. V usage is TRBV25-1 and J usage is TRBJ2-1; D unresolved. This CDR3 region has 15 residues. Germline V lookup: CDR1 MGHDK, CDR2 SYGVNS. Trimming shortened V by 6 bases and J by 8 bases, and 20 bases separated the two germline ends. Written as DNA, the CDR3 is TGTGCCAGCAGCGAAACACGGACGGTCGGTTATGAGCAGTTCTTC. Protein sequence: CASSETRTVGYEQFF.

The sample holds a few counts of this clonotype. The chain joins TRBV28 to TRBJ2-3; D gene ambiguous. The CDR3 is 13 amino acids. The germline gives CDR1 MDHEN, CDR2 SYDVKM. Trimming shortened V by 5 bases and J by 9 bases, and 15 bases separated the two germline ends. CDR3 residues: CASSTPSPRTQYF. In DNA, the CDR3 is TGTGCCAGCAGTACCCCCAGTCCAAGGACGCAGTATTTT.

The CDR3 coding sequence is TGTGCCAGCAGAGACGACAGGGGGCAACAGCCCCAGCATTTT. Translating gives CASRDDRGQQPQHF. The chain has TRBV2 and TRBJ1-5; TRBD1 agrees at 10 bases. In germline, CDR1 is SNHLY, CDR2 FYNNEI. The CDR3 runs 14 residues. Trimming at V came to 6 bases and at J to 7 bases, leaving 6 bases not matched to a gene. The complete variable domain, with remaining parts taken from reference TRBV2 and TRBJ1-5, reads EPEVTQTPSHQVTQMGQEVILRCVPISNHLYFYWYRQILGQKVEFLVSFYNNEISEKSEIFDDQFSVERPDGSNFTLKIRSTKLEDSAMYFCASRDDRGQQPQHFGDGTRLSIL.

The chain is built from TRBV6-1 and TRBJ1-2; D is unresolved. This CDR3 region has 16 residues. Germline V gene lookup returns CDR1 MNHNS and CDR2 SASEGT. V was clipped by 3 bases and J by 0 bases, with 14 bases between them. CDR3 sequence reads: CASSDGRAAANYGYTF. CDR3 DNA: TGTGCCAGCAGTGATGGGAGGGCAGCCGCTAACTATGGCTACACCTTC.

CDR3 coding DNA: TGTGCCAGCAGACCTACCGCCTCTGAGCAGTTCTTC. It specifies CASRPTASEQFF. The chain carries TRBV6-5 and TRBJ2-1, with D uncertain. Germline CDR1 is MNHEY and CDR2 is SVGAGI. The CDR3 sequence is 12 residues long. The ends were cut back, 6 bases at V and 9 bases at J, with 12 bases in the middle.

This clonotype was picked up a small number of times. V usage is TRBV20-1 and J usage is TRBJ1-1, with D uncertain. CDR1 and CDR2 (germline): DFQATT, SNEGSKA (reference sequence). The germline V and J ends were trimmed by 3 bases and 1 base, with 9 bases remaining between them. The CDR3 spans 13 residues. The CDR3 spells CSASSEKNTEAFF. The CDR3, as DNA: TGCAGTGCTAGCAGTGAAAAGAACACTGAAGCTTTCTTT.

This clonotype appeared a few times. This sequence joins TRBV12-3 or TRBV12-4 and TRBJ2-1, with 8 bases identical to TRBD1. The CDR3 extends over 14 amino acids. The V gene end was trimmed by 6 bases and the J gene end by 5 bases; junction bases not matched to a gene: 6. CDR3 sequence (DNA): TGTGCCAGCAGACCGGGACAGGCAAACAATGAGCAGTTCTTC. Protein sequence: CASRPGQANNEQFF.

This clonotype was detected ten times or more. The chain has TRBV20-1 and TRBJ2-3, with 8 bases fitting TRBD2. Germline CDR1 and CDR2: DFQATT and SNEGSKA (reference sequence). Unmatched junction bases numbered 4, after V lost 8 bases and J lost 3 bases. The CDR3 contains 12 residues. The CDR3 here is CSPGLGTDTQYF. In nucleotides, the CDR3 is TGCAGTCCGGGACTAGGGACAGATACGCAGTATTTT.

This chain joins TRBV6-1 and TRBJ2-1, with 12 nucleotides matching TRBD2. The ends lost 7 bases at V and 10 bases at J; junction bases unmatched: 5. The CDR3 consists of 13 residues. Germline V lookup: CDR1 MNHNS, CDR2 SASEGT. The CDR3 protein is CASTLTSGGEQFF. In DNA form, the CDR3 reads TGTGCCAGCACCCTGACTAGCGGGGGAGAGCAGTTCTTC.

A few counts support this clonotype. The rearrangement joins TRBV9 to TRBJ1-2; D uncertain. This CDR3 spans 8 amino acids. Germline-derived CDR1 and CDR2 are SGDLS and YYNGEE. V was trimmed by 4 bases and J by 13 bases, leaving 5 bases between them. The CDR3 is CASSRVTF. In nucleotides, the CDR3 is TGTGCCAGCAGCCGCGTCACCTTC.